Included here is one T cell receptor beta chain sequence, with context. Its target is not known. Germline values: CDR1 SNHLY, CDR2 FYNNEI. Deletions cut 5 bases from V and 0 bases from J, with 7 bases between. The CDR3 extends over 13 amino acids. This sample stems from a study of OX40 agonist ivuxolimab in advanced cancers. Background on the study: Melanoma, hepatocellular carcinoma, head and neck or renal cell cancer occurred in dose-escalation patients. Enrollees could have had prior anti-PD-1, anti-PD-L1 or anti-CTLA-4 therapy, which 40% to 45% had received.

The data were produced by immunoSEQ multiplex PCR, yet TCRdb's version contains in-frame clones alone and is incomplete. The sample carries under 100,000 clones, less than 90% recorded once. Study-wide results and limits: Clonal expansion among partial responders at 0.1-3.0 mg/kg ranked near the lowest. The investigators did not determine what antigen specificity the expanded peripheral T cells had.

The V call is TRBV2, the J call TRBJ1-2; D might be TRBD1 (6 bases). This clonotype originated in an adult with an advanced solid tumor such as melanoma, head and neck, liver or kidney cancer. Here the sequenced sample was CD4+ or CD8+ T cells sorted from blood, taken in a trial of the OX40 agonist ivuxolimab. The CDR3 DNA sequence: TGTGCCAGCAGTAGGGACACTAACTATGGCTACACCTTC. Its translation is CASSRDTNYGYTF.